These 10 T cell receptor beta chains were sequenced from one sample in a study of blood T cells in healthy people across ages. Combining a sample-barcoded 5' primer with a J-beta primer mix, a second PCR ran for roughly 6 to 12 cycles. TCRdb recomputed calls from the 5' RACE reads with MiXCR, one row per CDR3 protein. The sample carries hundreds of thousands of distinct CDR3 sequences, roughly 48% recorded once. Sequencing was carried out using blood. The receptors here all came from a man older than 75 in good health.

This clonotype was counted once. V is TRBV29-1 and J is TRBJ2-3, with D possibly matching TRBD2 (6 bases). Germline CDR1 reads SQVTM; CDR2 reads ANQGSEA. Trimming left V 4 bases short and J 0 bases short, with 11 bases between. The CDR3 runs to 14 residues. CDR3 nucleotides: TGCAGCGTTGGGGGAGGAGCAAGCACAGATACGCAGTATTTT. Protein sequence: CSVGGGASTDTQYF.

Remarks on this clonotype: At one end, the junction sequence differs from germline, possibly due to a read error. The chain employs TRBV7-9 and TRBJ1-5; 10 bases match TRBD1. The CDR3 is 16 residues long. CDR1 SEHNR and CDR2 FQNEAQ come from the germline V gene (reference sequence). CDR3 protein: CAGSLGGQGPGQPQHF. Written as DNA, the CDR3 is TGTGCCGGCAGCTTAGGGGGACAGGGGCCAGGTCAGCCCCAGCATTTT.

The rearrangement links TRBV6-5 to TRBJ2-7; D ambiguous. CDR3 size: 15 residues. Trimming left V 4 bases short and J 8 bases short, with 21 bases between. Per the germline V gene, CDR1 is MNHEY and CDR2 is SVGAGI. CDR3 in DNA: TGTGCCAGCAGTTCCTCGATTCGTCTTAGAAGTAAGCAGTACTTC. Protein product: CASSSSIRLRSKQYF.

This rearrangement joins TRBV29-1 to TRBJ2-7, with D possibly matching TRBD2 (5 bases). Germline V gives CDR1 SQVTM, CDR2 ANQGSEA. V was cut by 7 bases and J by 7 bases, with 23 bases left in between. CDR3 size: 14 residues. CDR3 sequence reads: CSAGRAASYNEQYF. The CDR3 DNA reads TGCAGCGCCGGGCGGGCGGCCTCCTACAATGAGCAGTACTTC.

The V and J genes are TRBV9 and TRBJ1-6; no clear D. Germline CDR1 and CDR2: SGDLS and YYNGEE. Trimming removed 1 base at V and 7 bases at J, with 6 bases between. The CDR3 totals 13 residues. The CDR3 coding sequence is TGTGCCAGCAGCGTAAAGAGCAATTCACCCCTCCACTTT. Its translation: CASSVKSNSPLHF.

J is TRBJ2-7 and V is TRBV12-3 or TRBV12-4; possibly TRBD1 for D (5 bases). V was cut by 6 bases and J by 2 bases, with 17 bases left in between. The CDR3 is 15 amino acids. CDR3 nucleotide sequence: TGTGCCAGCAGCTCCAAGGCGGCAGGGCCCTACGAGCAGTACTTC. It yields the protein CASSSKAAGPYEQYF.

The chain is built from TRBV7-2 and TRBJ2-5; 7 nucleotides agree with TRBD1. This CDR3 spans 12 amino acids. The germline gives CDR1 SGHTA, CDR2 FQGNSA. Trimming at V came to 7 bases and at J to 11 bases, leaving 10 bases not matched to a gene. CDR3 region: CASTMTGTEQYF. The CDR3 region has the DNA TGTGCCAGCACCATGACCGGGACAGAGCAGTACTTC.

This chain connects TRBV29-1 to TRBJ1-1; D is unresolved. V lost 7 bases to trimming and J lost 7 bases, with 10 bases between them. From germline, CDR1 is SQVTM and CDR2 ANQGSEA. The length of the CDR3 is 10 residues. This CDR3 is CSGTRNEAFF. Written as DNA, the CDR3 is TGCAGCGGTACGAGGAATGAAGCTTTCTTT.

The chain employs TRBV27 and TRBJ2-7; D is uncertain. Germline V lookup: CDR1 MNHEY, CDR2 SMNVEV (reference sequence). V dropped 5 bases and J dropped 4 bases, with 12 bases sitting between them. CDR3 size: 13 residues. The CDR3 sequence: CASSVKTRYEQYF. The CDR3 DNA reads TGTGCCAGCAGTGTAAAGACGAGGTACGAGCAGTACTTC.

For this clonotype: The junction shows a germline mismatch at one end, possibly a read error. This chain uses TRBV10-3 with TRBJ1-1; D remains unclear. The V gene's germline CDR1 is ENHRY and CDR2 SYGVKD. This CDR3 contains 13 residues. The CDR3 here is CASSRRDGAEAFF. In nucleotides, the CDR3 is TGTGCCAGCAGTCGGAGGGATGGAGCTGAAGCTTTCTTT.